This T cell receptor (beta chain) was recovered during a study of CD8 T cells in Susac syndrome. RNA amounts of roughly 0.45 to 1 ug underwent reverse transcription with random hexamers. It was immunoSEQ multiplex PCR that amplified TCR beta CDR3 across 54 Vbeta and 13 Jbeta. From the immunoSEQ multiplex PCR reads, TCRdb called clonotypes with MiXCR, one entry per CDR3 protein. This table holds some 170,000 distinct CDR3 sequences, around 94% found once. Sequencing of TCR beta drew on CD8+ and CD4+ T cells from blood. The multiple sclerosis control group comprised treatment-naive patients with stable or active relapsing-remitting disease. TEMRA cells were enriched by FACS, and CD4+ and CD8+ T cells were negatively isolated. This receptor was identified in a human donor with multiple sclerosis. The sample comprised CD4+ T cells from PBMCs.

The CDR3 loop is CSARAQRDQETQYF. Written as DNA, the CDR3 is TGCAGTGCTAGAGCCCAGCGAGACCAAGAGACCCAGTACTTC. The gene calls are TRBV20-1 and TRBJ2-5; no reliable D call. Germline V lookup: CDR1 DFQATT, CDR2 SNEGSKA (reference sequence). The V end was cut by 1 base, the J end by 0 bases, with 9 bases between. This CDR3 is 14 amino acids long.